The sequence of this T cell receptor (beta chain) was determined in a study of blood T cell repertoires in COVID-19. Study summary: COVID-19 samples collected from the United States, Italy and Spain covered acute and convalescent phases. Sample material is recorded as cDNA or gDNA derived from T cells, B-cell-depleted T cells, or PBMCs.

Original data processing: Reference gene primers were amplified, and this amplification served to estimate nucleated cell counts. The data were produced by immunoSEQ multiplex PCR, yet TCRdb's version contains in-frame clones alone and is incomplete. V, J and clone size derive from that table, while D and trimming were established from the DNA sequence. Seen here are about 46,000 clones, more than 75% observed once, and the top ten hold roughly 15%. With 2 bases removed from V and 9 bases from J, the gap between germline ends came to 7 bases. The CDR3 is made up of 12 amino acids. CDR1 is SEHNR, CDR2 FQNEAQ, per germline (reference sequence).

The receptor's source is a human donor in a cohort sampled during active COVID-19. The genes are TRBV7-9 and TRBJ2-2, with D uncertain. The material sequenced was peripheral blood. In nucleotides, the CDR3 is TGTGCCAGCAGCTTAATGGAGCGGGAGCTGTTTTTT. It codes for CASSLMERELFF.